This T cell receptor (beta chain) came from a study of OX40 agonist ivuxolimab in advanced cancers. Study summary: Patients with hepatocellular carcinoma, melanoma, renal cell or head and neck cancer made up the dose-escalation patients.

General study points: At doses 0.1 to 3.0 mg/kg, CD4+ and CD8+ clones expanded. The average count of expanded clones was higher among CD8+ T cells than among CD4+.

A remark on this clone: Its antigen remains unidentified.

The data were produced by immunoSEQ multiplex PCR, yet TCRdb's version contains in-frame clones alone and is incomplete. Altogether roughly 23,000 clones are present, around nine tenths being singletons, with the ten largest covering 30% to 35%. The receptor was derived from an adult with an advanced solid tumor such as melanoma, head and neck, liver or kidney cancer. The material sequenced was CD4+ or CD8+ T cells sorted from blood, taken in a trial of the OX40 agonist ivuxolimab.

CDR3 nucleotide sequence: TGTGCCAGCATACTCAACCGAGAGACCCAGTACTTC. As protein: CASILNRETQYF. The chain uses TRBV2 and TRBJ2-5; no definite D call. V lost 7 bases and J 4 bases, leaving 10 bases between the germline ends. This CDR3 is built from 12 residues. The germline gives CDR1 SNHLY, CDR2 FYNNEI. The complete variable domain, with remaining parts taken from reference TRBV2 and TRBJ2-5, reads EPEVTQTPSHQVTQMGQEVILRCVPISNHLYFYWYRQILGQKVEFLVSFYNNEISEKSEIFDDQFSVERPDGSNFTLKIRSTKLEDSAMYFCASILNRETQYFGPGTRLLVL.